This T cell receptor (beta chain) was profiled in a study of Graves' ophthalmopathy and Graves' hyperthyroidism. This clonotype was recorded many times. Antigen specificity is unknown. From RNA, the CDR3 regions of TCR beta chains were amplified and sequenced. HTBI-primed first-round RT-PCR preceded second-round multiplex PCR. TCRdb analysed the multiplex PCR reads with MiXCR anew, one entry per CDR3 protein. The profile shows roughly 160,000 distinct CDR3 sequences, 30% to 45% of them singletons. The CDR3 totals 16 residues. Looked up from germline, CDR1 is LGHDT and CDR2 is YNNKEL (reference sequence). The J segment lost 3 bases and the V segment lost 4 bases, leaving 11 bases of the junction unmatched. Study conclusions and caveats: The model forecast ophthalmopathy progression, reaching under 71% sensitivity and approximately 79% specificity.

CAS ≥3, NOSPECS ≥4, moderate-to-severe activity and duration under 3 months marked donors with ophthalmopathy. The evidence that diagnosis relied on was clinical symptoms, serum thyroxine, TRAb, thyroid ultrasound and orbital computed tomography. Sequencing was performed on peripheral blood. This TCR was recovered from a woman aged 40 to 55 with Graves' ophthalmopathy. This chain connects TRBV3-1 to TRBJ2-7; TRBD2 matches at 8 bases. The CDR3 nucleotides are TGTGCCAGCAGCCTCGGGGCGGGAGGTCCGATCTACGAGCAGTACTTC. It specifies CASSLGAGGPIYEQYF.